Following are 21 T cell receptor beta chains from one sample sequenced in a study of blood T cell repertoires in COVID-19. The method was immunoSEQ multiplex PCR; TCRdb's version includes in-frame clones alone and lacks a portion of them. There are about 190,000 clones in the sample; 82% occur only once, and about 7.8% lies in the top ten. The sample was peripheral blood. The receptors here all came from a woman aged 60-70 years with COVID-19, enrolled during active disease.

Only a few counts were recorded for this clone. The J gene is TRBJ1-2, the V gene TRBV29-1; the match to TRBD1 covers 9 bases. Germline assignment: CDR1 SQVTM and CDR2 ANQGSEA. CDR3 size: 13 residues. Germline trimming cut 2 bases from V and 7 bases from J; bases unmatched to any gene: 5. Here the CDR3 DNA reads TGCAGCGTTGAAAAACAGGGGGCTGGTGGCTACACCTTC. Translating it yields CSVEKQGAGGYTF.

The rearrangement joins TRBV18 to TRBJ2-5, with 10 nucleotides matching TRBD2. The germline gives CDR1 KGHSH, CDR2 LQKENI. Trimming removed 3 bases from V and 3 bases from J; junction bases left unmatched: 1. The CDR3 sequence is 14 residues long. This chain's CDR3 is CASSPLAGEETQYF. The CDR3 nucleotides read TGTGCCAGCTCACCCCTAGCGGGGGAAGAGACCCAGTACTTC.

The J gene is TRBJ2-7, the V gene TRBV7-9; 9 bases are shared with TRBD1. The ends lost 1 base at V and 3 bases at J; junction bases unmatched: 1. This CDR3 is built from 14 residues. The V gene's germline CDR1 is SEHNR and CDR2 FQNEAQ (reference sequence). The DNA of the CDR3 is TGTGCCAGCAGCTTAGGGGGACAGGGCTACGAGCAGTACGTC. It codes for CASSLGGQGYEQYV.

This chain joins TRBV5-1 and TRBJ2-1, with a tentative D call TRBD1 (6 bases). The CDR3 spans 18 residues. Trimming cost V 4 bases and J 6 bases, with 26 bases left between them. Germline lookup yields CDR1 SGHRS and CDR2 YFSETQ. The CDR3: CASSPAAQGTLTGNEQFF. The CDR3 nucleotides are TGCGCCAGCAGCCCCGCCGCCCAGGGGACCCTGACAGGCAATGAGCAGTTCTTC.

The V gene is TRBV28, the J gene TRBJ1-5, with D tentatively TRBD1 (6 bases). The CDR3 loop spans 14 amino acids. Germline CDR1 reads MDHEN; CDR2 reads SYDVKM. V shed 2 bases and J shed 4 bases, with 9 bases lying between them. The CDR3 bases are TGTGCCAGCAGTTTACGGGACACAAATCAGCCCCAGCATTTT. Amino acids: CASSLRDTNQPQHF.

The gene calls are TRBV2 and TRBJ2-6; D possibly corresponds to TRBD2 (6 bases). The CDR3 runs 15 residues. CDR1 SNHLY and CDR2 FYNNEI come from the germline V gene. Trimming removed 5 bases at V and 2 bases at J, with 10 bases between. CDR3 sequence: CASSPAGTGANVLTF. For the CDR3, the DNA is TGTGCCAGCAGTCCCGCGGGGACTGGGGCCAACGTCCTGACTTTC.

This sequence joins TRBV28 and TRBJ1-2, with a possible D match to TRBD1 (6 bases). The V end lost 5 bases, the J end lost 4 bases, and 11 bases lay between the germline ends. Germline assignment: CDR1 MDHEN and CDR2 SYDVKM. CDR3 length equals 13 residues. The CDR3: CASSPRQAYGYTF. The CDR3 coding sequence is TGTGCCAGCAGTCCCCGACAGGCCTATGGCTACACCTTC.

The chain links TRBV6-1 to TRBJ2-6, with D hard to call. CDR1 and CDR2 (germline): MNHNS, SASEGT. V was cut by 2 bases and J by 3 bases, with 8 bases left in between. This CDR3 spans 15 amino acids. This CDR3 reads CASSEFGGGANVLTF. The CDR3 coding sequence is TGTGCCAGCAGTGAATTCGGCGGTGGGGCCAACGTCCTGACTTTC.

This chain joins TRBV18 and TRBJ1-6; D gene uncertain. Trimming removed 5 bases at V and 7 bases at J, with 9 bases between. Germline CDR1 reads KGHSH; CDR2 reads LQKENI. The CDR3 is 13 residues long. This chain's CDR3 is CASSASFNSPLHF. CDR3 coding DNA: TGTGCCAGCTCAGCGAGCTTCAATTCACCCCTCCACTTT.

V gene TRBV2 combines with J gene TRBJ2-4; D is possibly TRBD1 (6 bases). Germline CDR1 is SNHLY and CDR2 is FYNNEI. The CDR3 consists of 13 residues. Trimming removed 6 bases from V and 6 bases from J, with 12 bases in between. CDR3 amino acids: CASSPGHTNIQYF. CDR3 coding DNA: TGTGCCAGCAGCCCGGGACACACAAACATTCAGTACTTC.

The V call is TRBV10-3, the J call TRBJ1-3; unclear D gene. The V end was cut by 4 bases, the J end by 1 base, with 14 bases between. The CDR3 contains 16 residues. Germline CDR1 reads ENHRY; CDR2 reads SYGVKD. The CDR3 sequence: CAISGKATVSGNTIYF. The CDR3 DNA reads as TGTGCCATCAGTGGCAAAGCTACAGTGTCTGGAAACACCATATATTTT.

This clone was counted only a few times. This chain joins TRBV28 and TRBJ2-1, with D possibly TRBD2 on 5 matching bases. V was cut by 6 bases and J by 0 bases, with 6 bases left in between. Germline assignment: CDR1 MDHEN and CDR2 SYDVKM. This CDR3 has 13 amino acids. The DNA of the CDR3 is TGTGCCAGCAGGGGGAGCTCCTACAATGAGCAGTTCTTC. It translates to CASRGSSYNEQFF.

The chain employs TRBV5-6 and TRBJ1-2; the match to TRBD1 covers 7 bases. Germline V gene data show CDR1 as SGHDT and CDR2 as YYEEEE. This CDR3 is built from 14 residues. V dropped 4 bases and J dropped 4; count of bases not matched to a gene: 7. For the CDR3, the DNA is TGTGCCAGCAGCATCGACAGGGCTCCCTATGGCTACACCTTC. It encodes CASSIDRAPYGYTF. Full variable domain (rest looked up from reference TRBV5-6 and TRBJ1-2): DAGVTQSPTHLIKTRGQQVTLRCSPKSGHDTVSWYQQALGQGPQFIFQYYEEEERQRGNFPDRFSGHQFPNYSSELNVNALLLGDSALYLCASSIDRAPYGYTFGSGTRLTVV.

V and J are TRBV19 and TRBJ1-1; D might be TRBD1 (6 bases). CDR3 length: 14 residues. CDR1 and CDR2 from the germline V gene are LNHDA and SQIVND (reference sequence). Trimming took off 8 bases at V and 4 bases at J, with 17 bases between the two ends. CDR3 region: CASENRRGSTEAFF. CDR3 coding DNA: TGTGCCAGTGAAAATCGCAGGGGAAGCACTGAAGCTTTCTTT.

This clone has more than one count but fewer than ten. The CDR3 DNA is TGTGCCAGCAGCCACCGGGGTAGCGGGACCTACAATGAGCAGTTCTTC. Its translation: CASSHRGSGTYNEQFF. This chain uses TRBV27 with TRBJ2-1; 8 bases are shared with TRBD2. Germline lookup yields CDR1 MNHEY and CDR2 SMNVEV (reference sequence). The V and J ends lost 6 bases and 2 bases, in that order; junction bases with no gene match: 9. The CDR3 loop spans 16 amino acids.

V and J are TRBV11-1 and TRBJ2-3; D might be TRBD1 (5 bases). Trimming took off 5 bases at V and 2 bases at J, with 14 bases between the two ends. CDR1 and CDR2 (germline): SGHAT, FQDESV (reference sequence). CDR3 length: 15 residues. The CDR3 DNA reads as TGTGCCAGCAGCCTACAGGTGGCCTTCACAGATACGCAGTATTTT. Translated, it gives CASSLQVAFTDTQYF.

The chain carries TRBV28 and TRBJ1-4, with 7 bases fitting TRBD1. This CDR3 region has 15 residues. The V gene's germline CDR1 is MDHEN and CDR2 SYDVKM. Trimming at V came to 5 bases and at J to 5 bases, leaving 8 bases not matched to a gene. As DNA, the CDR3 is TGTGCCAGCAGTCTATCCCGGGACAGCAATGAAAAACTGTTTTTT. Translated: CASSLSRDSNEKLFF.

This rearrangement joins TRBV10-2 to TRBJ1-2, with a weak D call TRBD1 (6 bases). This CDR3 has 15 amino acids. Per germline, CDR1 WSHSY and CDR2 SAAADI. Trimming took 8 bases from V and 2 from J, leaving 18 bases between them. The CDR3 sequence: CASRLVGAENYGYTF. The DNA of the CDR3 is TGCGCCAGCCGGCTAGTGGGGGCCGAGAACTATGGCTACACCTTC.

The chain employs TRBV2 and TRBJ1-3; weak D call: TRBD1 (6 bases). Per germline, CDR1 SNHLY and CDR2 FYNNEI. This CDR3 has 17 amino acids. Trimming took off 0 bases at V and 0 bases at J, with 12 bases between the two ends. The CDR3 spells CASSEAPTGGSGNTIYF. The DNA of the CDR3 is TGTGCCAGCAGTGAAGCCCCGACAGGCGGCTCTGGAAACACCATATATTTT.

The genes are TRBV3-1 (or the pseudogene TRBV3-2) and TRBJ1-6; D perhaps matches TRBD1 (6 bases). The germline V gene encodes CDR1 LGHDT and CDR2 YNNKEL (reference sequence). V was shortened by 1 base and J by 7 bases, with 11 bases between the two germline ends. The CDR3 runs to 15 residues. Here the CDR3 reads CASSQVSGQNSPLHF. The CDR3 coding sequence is TGTGCCAGCAGCCAAGTCTCGGGACAAAATTCACCCCTCCACTTT.

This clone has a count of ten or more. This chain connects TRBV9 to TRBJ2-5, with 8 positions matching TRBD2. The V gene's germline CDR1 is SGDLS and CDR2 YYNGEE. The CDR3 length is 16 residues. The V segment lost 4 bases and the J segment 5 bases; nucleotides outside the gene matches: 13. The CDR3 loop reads CASSHLGAGVEETQYF. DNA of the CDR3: TGTGCCAGCAGCCACCTCGGAGCGGGAGTGGAGGAGACCCAGTACTTC.